One sample yielded the 7 T cell receptor beta chains listed below, sequenced in a study of cytomegalovirus exposure and HLA in healthy donors. PCR amplification relied on 60 Vbeta primers (plus 13 Jbeta primers). Clones were sequenced by immunoSEQ multiplex PCR, and TCRdb holds only the in-frame ones, with some missing. The sample carries about 230,000 clones, around 80% recorded once. Input material: PBMCs. All receptors come from a boy aged 5-17 years in good health and CMV-seronegative.

This clone was detected once. The V call is TRBV7-2, the J call TRBJ2-7; 10 bases line up with TRBD2. CDR1 SGHTA and CDR2 FQGNSA come from the germline V gene. With V trimmed by 1 base and J by 1 base, 7 bases remained unmatched. The CDR3 runs 17 residues. The CDR3 reads CASSLDSLAGNSYEQYF. CDR3 DNA: TGTGCCAGCAGCTTAGACTCACTAGCGGGGAATTCCTACGAGCAGTACTTC.

J is TRBJ2-3 and V is TRBV30; D gene unclear. Deletions cut 0 bases from V and 4 bases from J, with 11 bases between. This CDR3 is built from 14 residues. CDR1 and CDR2 from the germline V gene are GTSNPN and SVGIG (reference sequence). In DNA, the CDR3 is TGTGCCTGGAGTGTACTTGGTAGATCAGATACGCAGTATTTT. Protein product: CAWSVLGRSDTQYF.

This sequence joins TRBV14 and TRBJ1-1; D is undetermined. The ends were cut back, 0 bases at V and 3 bases at J, with 5 bases in the middle. Germline values: CDR1 SGHDN, CDR2 FVKESK. This CDR3 is built from 13 residues. In nucleotides, the CDR3 is TGTGCCAGCAGCCAAGATCCCGACACTGAAGCTTTCTTT. It yields the protein CASSQDPDTEAFF.

V is TRBV10-1 and J is TRBJ2-1; D possibly corresponds to TRBD1 (6 bases). Between the trimmed V and J ends, which lost 5 bases and 9 bases, there was a span of 14 bases. Germline CDR1 reads WNHNN; CDR2 reads SYGVQD (reference sequence). The CDR3 covers 13 residues. This CDR3 reads CASSTNRESEQFF. The CDR3 region has the DNA TGCGCCAGCAGTACCAACAGGGAGAGTGAGCAGTTCTTC.

V gene TRBV7-2 combines with J gene TRBJ2-5; 8 positions agree with TRBD2. Gene TRBJ2-7 matches the end of the DNA better, so the J call may be wrong. The CDR3 is 15 residues long. CDR1 is SGHTA and CDR2 is FQGNSA in the germline V gene. The CDR3 sequence: CASSLARGVGYEQYF. The CDR3 DNA follows: TGTGCCAGCAGCTTAGCGCGGGGGGTGGGTTACGAGCAGTACTTC.

This chain joins TRBV9 and TRBJ1-1, with 7 bases matching TRBD1. Germline CDR1 is SGDLS and CDR2 is YYNGEE. Unmatched junction bases numbered 4, after V lost 3 bases and J lost 2 bases. The CDR3 is 14 amino acids. The CDR3 sequence: CASSARQGNTEAFF. CDR3 bases: TGTGCCAGCAGCGCCAGACAGGGCAACACTGAAGCTTTCTTT.

The J gene is TRBJ1-1, the V gene TRBV30; TRBD1 matches at 10 bases. CDR1 is GTSNPN, CDR2 SVGIG, per germline (reference sequence). V shed 5 bases and J 6 bases; nucleotides not matched to a gene: 6. This CDR3 has 13 residues. The CDR3 nucleotides read TGTGCCTGGTCCGGGACAGGGGTCCCTGAAGCTTTCTTT. It yields the protein CAWSGTGVPEAFF.